Listed below are T cell receptor beta chains from one sample, sequenced in a study of cytomegalovirus exposure and HLA in healthy donors. Libraries were prepared by immunoSEQ multiplex PCR; TCRdb keeps only in-frame clonotypes and omits some of them. The data contain around 180,000 clones, around 84% of them seen just once; the ten biggest clones take up around 1.2%. Material: PBMCs. These receptors were collected from a girl aged 2 to 10 in good health and CMV-seropositive. Both conserved end residues are part of each CDR3.

>TRBJ1-2|TRBV10-3
CAISLHRDSGLKSDGYTF
>TRBJ2-6|TRBV5-6
CASSFGSSGANVLTF
>TRBJ2-3|TRBV10-1
CASSITGTDTQYF
>TRBJ2-7|TRBV7-9
CASIRTSLSYEQYF
>TRBJ1-2|TRBV19
CASSIDPARTGLYGYTF
>TRBJ2-3|TRBV5-1
CASSLSTGGRGTDTQYF
>TRBJ1-3|TRBV15
CATSRNQGPGNTIYF
>TRBJ2-5|TRBV5-1
CASSPIVAGGEETQYF
>TRBJ1-2|TRBV18
CASSSGTDNYGYTF
>TRBJ1-2|TRBV11-1
CASSPRGAHGYTF
>TRBJ2-1|TRBV5-1
CASSLDPGNEQFF
>TRBJ1-1|TRBV19
CASSMGGTEAFF
>TRBJ2-3|TRBV30
CAWTLSGSTDTQYF
>TRBJ1-2|TRBV27
CASSRRGGDYGYTF
>TRBJ2-3|TRBV5-1
CASSLGLPSTDTQYF
>TRBJ1-1|TRBV6-6
CASTRGVRTEAFF
>TRBJ2-1|TRBV19
CASSTLAGQHYNEQFF
>TRBJ2-7|TRBV12-5
CASAAGTVKEQYF
>TRBJ1-1|TRBV7-8
CASSTPTRLGAAFF
>TRBJ2-5|TRBV28
CASSLGGGGQETQYF
>TRBJ1-5|TRBV5-8
CASSSTGLSFGNQPQHF
>TRBJ2-7|TRBV30
CAWKRTLSSYEQYF
>TRBJ2-2|TRBV5-6
CASSLTGGGINTGELFF
>TRBJ1-2|TRBV6-1
CASRPTLANYGYTF
>TRBJ2-2|TRBV6-5
CASPISSGELFF
>TRBJ1-2|TRBV10-3
CAISRDRGSPYGYTF
>TRBJ1-1|TRBV4-2
CASSQDTGEATEAFF
>TRBJ1-6|TRBV19
CASTNDRAHNSPLHF
>TRBJ1-4|TRBV6-5
CASSYSGGGTNEKLFF
>TRBJ1-5|TRBV6-1
CASRGEKGGTQPQHF
>TRBJ2-1|TRBV5-4
CASTIGTSNYNEQFF
>TRBJ2-1|TRBV5-4
CASSLDRVNNEQFF
>TRBJ2-6|TRBV5-4
CASSGDRLRSGANVLTF
>TRBJ2-7|TRBV28
CASRSGEREQYF
>TRBJ2-4|TRBV5-8
CASSLAGGGGIQYF
>TRBJ2-6|TRBV9
CASGQGLTGANVLTF
>TRBJ2-7|TRBV19
CASSIAAGTLSYEQYF
>TRBJ1-2|TRBV6-1
CASRKTGYGYTF
>TRBJ2-1|TRBV5-1
CASSAQGRGEGEQFF
>TRBJ2-4|TRBV19
CASSTGQGKAKNIQYF
>TRBJ2-1|TRBV5-1
CASSGGQGNYNEQFF
>TRBJ2-3|TRBV5-1
CASSLEQGTDTQYF